This T cell receptor (beta chain) was retrieved from a study of blood T cell repertoires in COVID-19. Overall study: COVID-19 samples from acute and convalescent phases originated in the United States, Italy and Spain. The analysed material was cDNA or gDNA that came from T cells, B-cell-depleted T cells, or PBMCs.

In the authors' workflow: Estimation of nucleated cell counts relied on the amplification of reference gene primers. The data were produced by immunoSEQ multiplex PCR, yet TCRdb's version contains in-frame clones alone and is incomplete. V and J calls and clone size are those listed in that table; D and trimming were worked out from the DNA. The table has fewer than 130,000 clones, about 88% seen once; the top ten hold 3% to 3.5%. This CDR3 is built from 14 residues. V dropped 1 base and J dropped 4; count of bases not matched to a gene: 3. Germline V lookup: CDR1 SGHVS, CDR2 FNYEAQ. Material: peripheral blood. This receptor was obtained from a woman aged 50 to 60 with acute or convalescent COVID-19. The chain links TRBV7-6 to TRBJ1-1, with 7 bases that match TRBD1. The CDR3 sequence: CASSLEGTATEAFF. In DNA form, the CDR3 reads TGTGCCAGCAGCTTAGAAGGGACAGCCACTGAAGCTTTCTTT.